The 28 T cell receptor beta chains below come from one sample, sequenced in a study of read filtering for tumor transcriptome and immune sequencing (dated by TCRdb to the early 2020s). Sequencing was performed on an Illumina HiSeq 4000. The Immunoverse kit was used to build TCR libraries from about 400 ng RNA, with molecular barcoded adaptors covering alpha/delta and beta/gamma chains. The raw public data were reprocessed by TCRdb itself: fastp quality trimming at Q25, MiXCR clonotype calling, in-frame beta chains only. A single entry per CDR3 protein holds the most common genes and DNA from its merged rows. This sample lists 100,000 to 150,000 distinct CDR3 sequences; 10% to 15% were detected once. The top ten clonotypes cover about 10% of the sample. The sample was a population of CD138-negative cells sorted from bone marrow. The cell subset or site label, read with the paper, signifies: bone marrow mononuclear cells depleted of CD138+ plasma/myeloma cells by negative magnetic selection. These receptor sequences come from a donor aged 40 or over with multiple myeloma.

Remarks on this clonotype: A much bigger clone sits one base away, suggesting this may be a read error. CDR3 in amino acids: CANNGPSSYNEQFF. The DNA of the CDR3 is TGTGCCAACAACGGCCCTAGCTCCTACAATGAGCAGTTCTTC. This chain connects TRBV28 to TRBJ2-1, with D hard to call. The V and J ends lost 10 bases and 0 bases respectively, with 13 bases between them. Germline V gives CDR1 MDHEN, CDR2 SYDVKM. The CDR3 runs 14 residues.

This clonotype was seen at least ten times. This sequence joins TRBV29-1 and TRBJ2-7, with 11 positions matching TRBD1. The V segment lost 7 bases and the J segment 0 bases; nucleotides outside the gene matches: 5. The CDR3 consists of 14 residues. The V gene's germline CDR1 is SQVTM and CDR2 ANQGSEA. The DNA for the CDR3 is TGCAGCGCAAGGACAGGGGGCAGCTCCTACGAGCAGTACTTC. Its protein is CSARTGGSSYEQYF.

This clonotype appeared many times. The chain employs TRBV28 and TRBJ1-1; possibly TRBD1 for D (5 bases). CDR3 size: 14 residues. Germline lookup yields CDR1 MDHEN and CDR2 SYDVKM. V gave up 8 bases and J gave up 1 base, with 14 bases separating them. The CDR3 nucleotides are TGTGCCAGCGGGATGGGTGGGGGGAACACTGAAGCTTTCTTT. Translation: CASGMGGGNTEAFF.

This clonotype was observed many times. The chain links TRBV3-1 to TRBJ1-5; TRBD1 is a possible D gene (6 bases). The CDR3 consists of 14 residues. Deletions cut 4 bases from V and 4 bases from J, with 11 bases between. Germline V CDR1 and CDR2: LGHDT, YNNKEL (reference sequence). In DNA, the CDR3 is TGTGCCAGCAGCCCCGGACAGTCTAATCAGCCCCAGCATTTT. Protein: CASSPGQSNQPQHF.

This clonotype appeared many times. This chain connects TRBV7-9 to TRBJ2-7, with 7 bases identical to TRBD1. The CDR3 runs 20 residues. J was trimmed by 4 bases and V by 5 bases; bases with no gene match: 26. Germline V gene data show CDR1 as SEHNR and CDR2 as FQNEAQ (reference sequence). CDR3 coding DNA: TGTGCCAGCAGCCACCGGGACAGCCACCCGCGGGCTAGTAAAGGGTACGAGCAGTACTTC. Its translation: CASSHRDSHPRASKGYEQYF.

In its sample, this clonotype was seen many times. The genes are TRBV5-5 and TRBJ2-6; 9 nucleotides line up with TRBD1. Unmatched junction bases numbered 7, after V lost 4 bases and J lost 2 bases. Germline lookup yields CDR1 SGHKS and CDR2 YYEKEE (reference sequence). This CDR3 region has 17 residues. CDR3 sequence reads: CASSGTGITPGANVLTF. The CDR3 nucleotides read TGTGCCAGCAGCGGGACAGGGATAACGCCTGGGGCCAACGTCCTGACTTTC.

This clonotype was observed a few times. CDR3 DNA sequence: TGCGCCAGCAGCTTCGGCAACAGGAATGAAAAACTGTTTTTT. Its protein product is CASSFGNRNEKLFF. The chain uses TRBV5-1 and TRBJ1-4; a weak D match, TRBD1 (5 bases). Per germline, CDR1 SGHRS and CDR2 YFSETQ. The CDR3 contains 14 residues. V gave up 2 bases and J gave up 5 bases, with 10 bases separating them.

This clonotype was detected ten times or more. This chain links TRBV6-2 or TRBV6-3 with TRBJ2-5; D not resolved. This CDR3 is built from 13 residues. Looked up from germline, CDR1 is MNHEY and CDR2 is SVGEGT. Trimming took 4 bases from V and 2 from J, leaving 8 bases between them. CDR3 protein: CASSSVIQETQYF. The CDR3 coding sequence is TGTGCCAGCAGTTCGGTAATTCAAGAGACCCAGTACTTC.

There are many counts of this clonotype. This chain links TRBV6-6 with TRBJ1-3; D not resolved. V was clipped by 2 bases and J by 0 bases, with 11 bases between them. CDR1 is MNHNY, CDR2 SVGAGI, per germline (reference sequence). The CDR3 runs to 16 residues. CDR3 DNA: TGTGCCAGCAGTTACGGCGCCGGAAACTCTGGAAACACCATATATTTT. It yields the protein CASSYGAGNSGNTIYF.

The chain is built from TRBV12-3 or TRBV12-4 and TRBJ2-2, with TRBD1 matching over 7 bases. V trimming: 3 bases; J trimming: 4 bases; junction bases outside the gene matches: 11. The CDR3 is 17 residues long. Here the CDR3 reads CASSFKREGASTGELFF. CDR3 sequence (DNA): TGTGCCAGCAGTTTTAAGAGAGAGGGGGCGAGCACCGGGGAGCTGTTTTTT.

This clonotype has a count of ten or more. The V and J genes are TRBV5-1 and TRBJ2-1; 9 bases match TRBD2. Germline CDR1 reads SGHRS; CDR2 reads YFSETQ. This CDR3 contains 16 residues. With V trimmed by 0 bases and J by 2 bases, 3 bases remained unmatched. CDR3 DNA: TGCGCCAGCAGCTTGGACGGGACTAGCCCCTACAATGAGCAGTTCTTC. The encoded protein is CASSLDGTSPYNEQFF.

In its sample, this clonotype was seen a few times. The V gene is TRBV5-1, the J gene TRBJ1-5; TRBD1 is a possible D gene (5 bases). This CDR3 comprises 15 residues. Germline CDR1 SGHRS, CDR2 YFSETQ. Trimming removed 0 bases from V and 4 bases from J, with 11 bases in between. The CDR3, as DNA: TGCGCCAGCAGCTTGGATTACGGGGCGAATCAGCCCCAGCATTTT. This gives the protein CASSLDYGANQPQHF. Full variable domain (outside the CDR3, taken from reference TRBV5-1 and TRBJ1-5): KAGVTQTPRYLIKTRGQQVTLSCSPISGHRSVSWYQQTPGQGLQFLFEYFSETQRNKGNFPGRFSGRQFSNSRSEMNVSTLELGDSALYLCASSLDYGANQPQHFGDGTRLSIL.

This clonotype has ten or more counts. The V gene is TRBV9, the J gene TRBJ2-1; TRBD2 matches at 10 bases. Losses at the gene ends were 2 bases for V and 9 bases for J; bases not matched to a gene: 8. The germline V gene has CDR1 SGDLS and CDR2 YYNGEE. The CDR3 has 15 amino acids. The CDR3 DNA reads TGTGCCAGCAGCGTCCGCGCTAGCGGGAGTGTTGAGCAGTTCTTC. Protein product: CASSVRASGSVEQFF.

Comment on this clonotype: A clone one base away is much larger, so this may be a read error. The V gene is TRBV7-3, the J gene TRBJ2-1; TRBD2 agrees at 10 bases. Germline V gene lookup returns CDR1 SGHTA and CDR2 FQGTGA. CDR3 length: 14 amino acids. For the CDR3, the DNA is TGTGCCAGCAGCTCGGGACTAGCGTACAATGGGCAGTTCTTC. Its protein product is CASSSGLAYNGQFF.

This clonotype has only a few counts. The J gene is TRBJ2-3, the V gene TRBV7-9, with TRBD1 as a possible D gene (6 bases). This CDR3 has 13 residues. Germline V gene lookup returns CDR1 SEHNR and CDR2 FQNEAQ (reference sequence). V was clipped by 3 bases and J by 5 bases, with 9 bases between them. CDR3 nucleotide sequence: TGTGCCAGCAGCTTTGCAGGGGAAGATACGCAGTATTTT. Amino acids: CASSFAGEDTQYF.

The chain recombines TRBV5-1 with TRBJ2-5; 8 bases are a match to TRBD1. The length of the CDR3 is 15 residues. Trimming at V came to 3 bases and at J to 1 base, leaving 5 bases not matched to a gene. Germline lookup yields CDR1 SGHRS and CDR2 YFSETQ. The CDR3 sequence is CASSSAGTGQETQYF. The CDR3 DNA is TGCGCCAGCAGCTCTGCCGGGACAGGCCAAGAGACCCAGTACTTC.

This clonotype was recorded many times. The gene calls are TRBV5-1 and TRBJ1-1; D gene uncertain. The CDR3 is 13 residues long. Trimming took 1 base from V and 6 from J, leaving 10 bases between them. Germline assignment: CDR1 SGHRS and CDR2 YFSETQ. The CDR3 protein is CASSLLGSAEAFF. The CDR3 nucleotides read TGCGCCAGCAGCTTGTTGGGTAGCGCTGAAGCTTTCTTT. The full variable domain, completed using reference TRBV5-1 and TRBJ1-1, is KAGVTQTPRYLIKTRGQQVTLSCSPISGHRSVSWYQQTPGQGLQFLFEYFSETQRNKGNFPGRFSGRQFSNSRSEMNVSTLELGDSALYLCASSLLGSAEAFFGQGTRLTVV.

This clonotype was detected ten times or more. This rearrangement joins TRBV29-1 to TRBJ2-7; 8 nucleotides align to TRBD1. Looked up from germline, CDR1 is SQVTM and CDR2 is ANQGSEA. CDR3 length equals 13 residues. V gave up 6 bases and J gave up 3 bases; unmatched junction bases: 7. The CDR3 DNA follows: TGCAGCGTCCGGACAGGGAACATCTACGAGCAGTACTTC. Protein: CSVRTGNIYEQYF.

This clonotype was observed many times. This chain joins TRBV29-1 and TRBJ2-1, with TRBD2 as a possible D gene (6 bases). Germline-derived CDR1 and CDR2 are SQVTM and ANQGSEA. Trimming removed 0 bases from V and 2 bases from J, with 11 bases in between. The CDR3 contains 15 residues. CDR3 DNA sequence: TGCAGCGTTGAAGAAATGGCGGGACCCTACAATGAGCAGTTCTTC. Its translation is CSVEEMAGPYNEQFF.

This clonotype has a count of ten or more. The chain joins TRBV5-1 to TRBJ2-5, with TRBD1 matching over 7 bases. V dropped 3 bases and J dropped 1; count of bases not matched to a gene: 3. Germline V gives CDR1 SGHRS, CDR2 YFSETQ. This CDR3 is built from 14 residues. The CDR3 DNA reads as TGCGCCAGCAGCTCGGGACAGACCCAAGAGACCCAGTACTTC. Protein sequence: CASSSGQTQETQYF.

This clonotype was recorded at least ten times. J is TRBJ1-1 and V is TRBV29-1; the D gene is possibly TRBD1 (5 bases). Deletions cut 6 bases from V and 11 bases from J, with 16 bases between. CDR1 is SQVTM, CDR2 ANQGSEA, per germline. This CDR3 is 11 amino acids long. In DNA, the CDR3 is TGCAGCGTCGTCCCGGGGGGTAGGGCTTTCTTT. Protein: CSVVPGGRAFF.

In this sample, this clonotype turned up many times. The chain has TRBV10-3 and TRBJ1-1, with 10 positions matching TRBD1. Trimming removed 7 bases from V and 3 bases from J; junction bases left unmatched: 5. The CDR3 is 14 residues long. Looked up from germline, CDR1 is ENHRY and CDR2 is SYGVKD. The CDR3: CAITRQGADTEAFF. The CDR3 coding sequence is TGTGCCATCACCCGACAGGGGGCTGACACTGAAGCTTTCTTT.

This clonotype occurred many times. The V gene is TRBV29-1, the J gene TRBJ1-5; 10 bases are shared with TRBD1. Germline CDR1 and CDR2: SQVTM and ANQGSEA. V gave up 5 bases and J gave up 4 bases; unmatched junction bases: 5. The CDR3 has 14 amino acids. The DNA for the CDR3 is TGCAGCGTTTCGGACAGGGGGGTAAATCAGCCCCAGCATTTT. Its protein product is CSVSDRGVNQPQHF.

As concerns this clonotype: This may come from a read error, since a much larger clone is one base off. The chain recombines TRBV7-9 with TRBJ1-5; no clear D gene. Germline CDR1 and CDR2: SEHNR and FQNEAQ (reference sequence). The length of the CDR3 is 15 residues. DNA of the CDR3: TGTGCCAGCAGCTTAAGCACGCTCGGCAATCAGCCCCGGCATTTT. It yields the protein CASSLSTLGNQPRHF. The full variable domain, completed using reference TRBV7-9 and TRBJ1-5, is DTGVSQNPRHKITKRGQNVTFRCDPISEHNRLYWYRQTLGQGPEFLTYFQNEAQLEKSRLLSDRFSAERPKGSFSTLEIQRTEQGDSAMYLCASSLSTLGNQPRHFGDGTRLSIL.

Turning to this clonotype: It may be a read error: a sequence one base away is much more abundant. V gene TRBV19 combines with J gene TRBJ1-5; tentative D call: TRBD1 (5 bases). The CDR3 has 14 amino acids. Germline V CDR1 and CDR2: LNHDA, SQIVND (reference sequence). The CDR3 loop is CDSSINAGGQPQHF. The CDR3 coding sequence is TGTGACAGTAGTATTAATGCCGGGGGTCAGCCCCAGCATTTT. The variable domain in full, completed from reference TRBV19 and TRBJ1-5, reads DGGITQSPKYLFRKEGQNVTLSCEQNLNHDAMYWYRQDPGQGLRLIYYSQIVNDFQKGDIAEGYSVSREKKESFPLTVTSAQKNPTAFYLCDSSINAGGQPQHFGDGTRLSIL.

This clonotype appeared many times. This chain links TRBV5-1 with TRBJ1-5; the D is unclear. Trimming stripped 6 bases from V and 0 bases from J, with 10 bases between. This CDR3 is 14 amino acids long. Germline V gives CDR1 SGHRS, CDR2 YFSETQ. The CDR3 here is CASKQEPSNQPQHF. The CDR3, as DNA: TGCGCCAGCAAGCAGGAGCCTAGCAATCAGCCCCAGCATTTT.

This clonotype was recorded many times. V is TRBV20-1 and J is TRBJ2-1; the D gene could be TRBD1 or TRBD2 (5 bases each). V lost 5 bases and J lost 5, with 13 bases in between. Germline-derived CDR1 and CDR2 are DFQATT and SNEGSKA (reference sequence). The CDR3 consists of 13 residues. The CDR3 is CSALGLANNEQFF. The DNA of the CDR3 is TGCAGTGCTCTGGGGCTAGCCAACAATGAGCAGTTCTTC.

A word on this clonotype: This is likely a read error, given that the CDR3 carries no conserved phenylalanine or tryptophan at its end. The chain combines TRBV5-1 with TRBJ2-5, with 10 bases identical to TRBD1. Trimming removed 7 bases from V and 8 bases from J; junction bases left unmatched: 8. The CDR3 covers 13 residues. The germline V gene encodes CDR1 SGHRS and CDR2 YFSETQ. CDR3 protein: CASSPGTGDTQYL. The CDR3 bases are TGCGCCAGCTCCCCAGGGACAGGGGACACCCAGTACCTC.